This T cell receptor beta chain comes out of a study of blood T cell repertoires in COVID-19. Study-level background: Both acute and convalescent COVID-19 samples were obtained from the United States, Italy and Spain. T cells, B-cell-depleted T cells, or PBMCs provided the cDNA or gDNA that served as material.

As processed by the authors: Estimation of nucleated cell counts was performed using reference gene primer amplification. The protocol was immunoSEQ multiplex PCR, while the TCRdb copy is restricted to in-frame clones and leaves out a portion. That table is the source of V, J and clone size, and D and trimming were worked out from the DNA. The sample has a few hundred thousand clones, around 87% seen once. This clone was observed once. The CDR3 extends over 14 amino acids. Losses at the gene ends were 5 bases for V and 3 bases for J; bases not matched to a gene: 7. CDR1 is MNHEY, CDR2 SVGAGI, per germline.

The sequence came from a woman aged 70 to 79 with active or convalescent COVID-19. The genes are TRBV6-5 and TRBJ2-7, with TRBD1 matching 7 bases. Material: peripheral blood. The CDR3 region is CASSPWDRNYEQYF. The CDR3 DNA is TGTGCCAGCAGTCCCTGGGACAGAAACTACGAGCAGTACTTC.